Only a few counts were recorded for the clone carrying this TCR beta chain. Its antigen remains unidentified. This entry belongs to a study of cytomegalovirus exposure and HLA in healthy donors. At the level of the study: A preliminary data release comprised 80 million to 95 million unique TCRs obtained from HLA-typed donors.

Study-level findings and limits: Cytomegalovirus-associated TCR beta chains were listed, numbering over 150. Earlier results showed most TCR beta V segments being productive about 87% or about 30% of the time.

This CDR3 comprises 12 residues. V dropped 10 bases and J dropped 8 bases, with 15 bases sitting between them. Germline CDR1 ENHRY, CDR2 SYGVKD. PCR amplification relied on 60 Vbeta primers (plus 13 Jbeta primers). Authors' processing steps: Approximately 87 million unique TCR beta chains, 8.5 million to 14 million shared, were counted in a later analysis. The method was immunoSEQ multiplex PCR; TCRdb's version includes in-frame clones alone and lacks a portion of them. The V and J calls and the clone size are those of that table, but D and trimming were determined from the DNA. The table lists roughly 170,000 clones, 77% of them singletons.

This chain uses TRBV10-3 with TRBJ2-1; a possible D gene is TRBD1 (7 bases). The sequence was collected from a woman aged 25 to 45 in good health and CMV-seropositive. The sample comprised PBMCs. DNA of the CDR3: TGTGCCACCAGGGGGGCTGGGGATGAGCAGTTCTTC. Encoded protein: CATRGAGDEQFF.